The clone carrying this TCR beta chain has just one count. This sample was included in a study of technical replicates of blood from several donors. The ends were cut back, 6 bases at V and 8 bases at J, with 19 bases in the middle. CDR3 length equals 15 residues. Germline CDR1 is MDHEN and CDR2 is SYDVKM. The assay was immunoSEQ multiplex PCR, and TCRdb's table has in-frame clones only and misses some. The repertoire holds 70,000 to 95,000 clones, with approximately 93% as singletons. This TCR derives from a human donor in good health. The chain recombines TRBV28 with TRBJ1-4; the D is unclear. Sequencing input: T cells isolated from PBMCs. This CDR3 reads CASSPFKEADEKLFF. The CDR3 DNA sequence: TGTGCCAGCAGCCCTTTTAAGGAGGCGGACGAAAAACTGTTTTTT.